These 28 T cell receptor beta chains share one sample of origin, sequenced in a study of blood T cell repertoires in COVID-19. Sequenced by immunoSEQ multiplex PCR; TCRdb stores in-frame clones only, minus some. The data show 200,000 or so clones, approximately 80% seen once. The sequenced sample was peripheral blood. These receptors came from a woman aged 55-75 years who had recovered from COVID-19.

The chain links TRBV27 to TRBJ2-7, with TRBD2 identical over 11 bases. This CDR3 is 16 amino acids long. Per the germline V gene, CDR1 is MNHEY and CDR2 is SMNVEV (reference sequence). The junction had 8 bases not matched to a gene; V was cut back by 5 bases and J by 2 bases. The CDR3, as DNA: TGTGCCAGCAGTCCAGTAACTAGCGGGGGTGCCTACGAGCAGTACTTC. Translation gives CASSPVTSGGAYEQYF.

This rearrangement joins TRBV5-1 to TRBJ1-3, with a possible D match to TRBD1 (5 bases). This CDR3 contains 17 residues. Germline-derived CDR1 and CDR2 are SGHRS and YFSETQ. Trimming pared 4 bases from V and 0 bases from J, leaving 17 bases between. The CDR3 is CASSKGLSRGSGNTIYF. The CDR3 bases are TGCGCCAGCAGCAAGGGACTTTCGAGAGGCTCTGGAAACACCATATATTTT.

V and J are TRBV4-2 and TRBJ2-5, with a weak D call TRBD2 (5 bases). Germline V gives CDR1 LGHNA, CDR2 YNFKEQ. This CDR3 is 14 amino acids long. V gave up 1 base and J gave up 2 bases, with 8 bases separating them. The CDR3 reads CASSQASGQETQYF. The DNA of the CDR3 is TGTGCCAGCAGCCAAGCTTCGGGGCAAGAGACCCAGTACTTC.

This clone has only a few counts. CDR3 DNA sequence: TGCGCCAGCAGCTCCGGGCAGCGGAGGTTCGGAGAGACCCAGTACTTC. The encoded protein is CASSSGQRRFGETQYF. This chain uses TRBV5-1 with TRBJ2-5; possible D gene TRBD2, 5 bases. Germline V CDR1 and CDR2: SGHRS, YFSETQ. The V end was cut by 3 bases, the J end by 4 bases, with 19 bases between. The CDR3 is made up of 16 amino acids.

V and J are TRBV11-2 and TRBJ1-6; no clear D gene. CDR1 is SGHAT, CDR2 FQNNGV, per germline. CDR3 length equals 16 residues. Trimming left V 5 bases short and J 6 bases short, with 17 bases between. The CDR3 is CASSRTTPGINSPLHF. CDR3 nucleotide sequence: TGTGCCAGCAGCCGCACGACCCCGGGGATTAATTCACCCCTCCACTTT.

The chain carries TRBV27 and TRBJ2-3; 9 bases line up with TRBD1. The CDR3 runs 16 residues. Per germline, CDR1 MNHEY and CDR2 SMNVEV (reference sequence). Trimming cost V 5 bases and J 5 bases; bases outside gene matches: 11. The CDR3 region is CASSPRGTGNGDTQYF. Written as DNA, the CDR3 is TGTGCCAGCAGTCCAAGGGGGACAGGGAACGGAGATACGCAGTATTTT.

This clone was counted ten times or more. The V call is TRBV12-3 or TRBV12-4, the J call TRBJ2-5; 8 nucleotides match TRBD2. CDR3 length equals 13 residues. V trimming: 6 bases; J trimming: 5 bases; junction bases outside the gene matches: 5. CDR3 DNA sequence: TGTGCCAGCAGCACCGGGACTAGGGAGACCCAGTACTTC. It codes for CASSTGTRETQYF.

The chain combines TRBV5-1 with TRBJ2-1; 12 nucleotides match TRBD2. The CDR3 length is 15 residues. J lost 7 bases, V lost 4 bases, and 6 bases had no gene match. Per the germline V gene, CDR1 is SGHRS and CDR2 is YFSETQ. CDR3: CASSRPSGGANEQFF. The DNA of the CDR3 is TGCGCCAGCAGCCGCCCTAGCGGGGGGGCAAATGAGCAGTTCTTC.

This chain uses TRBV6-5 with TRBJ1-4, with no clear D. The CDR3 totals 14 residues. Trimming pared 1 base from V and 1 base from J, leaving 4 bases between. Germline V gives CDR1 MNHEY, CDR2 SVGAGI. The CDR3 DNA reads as TGTGCCAGCAGTTACTTCGGAACTAATGAAAAACTGTTTTTT. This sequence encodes CASSYFGTNEKLFF.

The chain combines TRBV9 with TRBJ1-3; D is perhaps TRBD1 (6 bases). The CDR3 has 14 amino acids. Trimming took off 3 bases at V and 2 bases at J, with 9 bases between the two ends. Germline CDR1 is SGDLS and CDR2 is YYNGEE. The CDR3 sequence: CASSAGVTGNTIYF. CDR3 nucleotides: TGTGCCAGCAGCGCAGGGGTGACTGGAAACACCATATATTTT.

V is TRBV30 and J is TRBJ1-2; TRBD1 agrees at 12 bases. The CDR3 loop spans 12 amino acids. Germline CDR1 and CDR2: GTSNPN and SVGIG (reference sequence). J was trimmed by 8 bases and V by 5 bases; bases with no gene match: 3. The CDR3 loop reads CAWGTGGRGYTF. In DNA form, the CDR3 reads TGTGCCTGGGGGACAGGGGGCCGGGGCTACACCTTC.

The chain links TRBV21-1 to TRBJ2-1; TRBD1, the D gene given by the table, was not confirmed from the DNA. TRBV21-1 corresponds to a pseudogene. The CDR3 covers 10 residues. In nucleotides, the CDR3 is TGTGCCAGCAGGACAAATGAGCAGTTCTTC. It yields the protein CASRTNEQFF.

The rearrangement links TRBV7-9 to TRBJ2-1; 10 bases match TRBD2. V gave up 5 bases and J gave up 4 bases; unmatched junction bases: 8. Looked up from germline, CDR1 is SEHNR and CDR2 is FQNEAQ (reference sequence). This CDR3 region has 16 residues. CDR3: CASSPVQGLAYNEQFF. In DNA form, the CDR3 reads TGTGCCAGCAGCCCGGTGCAGGGACTAGCGTACAATGAGCAGTTCTTC.

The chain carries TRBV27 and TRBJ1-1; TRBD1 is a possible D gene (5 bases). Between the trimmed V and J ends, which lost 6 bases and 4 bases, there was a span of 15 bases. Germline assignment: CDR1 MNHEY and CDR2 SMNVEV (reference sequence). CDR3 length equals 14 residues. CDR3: CASSWSRGITEAFF. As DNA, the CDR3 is TGTGCCAGCAGCTGGAGCCGGGGGATCACTGAAGCTTTCTTT.

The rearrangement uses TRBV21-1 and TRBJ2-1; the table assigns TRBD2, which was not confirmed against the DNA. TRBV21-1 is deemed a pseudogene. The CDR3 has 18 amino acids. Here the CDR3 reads CASSATGTSFFSYNEQFF. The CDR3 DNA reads TGTGCCAGCAGCGCCACCGGGACTAGCTTTTTCTCCTACAATGAGCAGTTCTTC.

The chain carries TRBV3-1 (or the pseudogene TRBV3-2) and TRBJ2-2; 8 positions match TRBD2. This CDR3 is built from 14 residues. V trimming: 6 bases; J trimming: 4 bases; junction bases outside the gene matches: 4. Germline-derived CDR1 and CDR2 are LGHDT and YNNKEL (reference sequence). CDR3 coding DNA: TGTGCCAGCAGAACCGGGACTAGCACCGGGGAGCTGTTTTTT. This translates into CASRTGTSTGELFF.

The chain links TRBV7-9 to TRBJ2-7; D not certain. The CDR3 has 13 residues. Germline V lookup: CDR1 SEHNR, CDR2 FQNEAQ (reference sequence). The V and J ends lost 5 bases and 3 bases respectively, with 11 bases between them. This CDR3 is CASSLTYSYEQYF. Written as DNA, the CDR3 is TGTGCCAGCAGCCTCACGTACAGCTACGAGCAGTACTTC.

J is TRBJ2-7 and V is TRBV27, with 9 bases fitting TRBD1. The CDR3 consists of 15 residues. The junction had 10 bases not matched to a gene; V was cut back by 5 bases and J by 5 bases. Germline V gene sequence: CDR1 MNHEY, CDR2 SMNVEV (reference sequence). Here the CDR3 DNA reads TGTGCCAGCAGTGCCCCCGGGACAGGGAACAACGAGCAGTACTTC. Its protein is CASSAPGTGNNEQYF.

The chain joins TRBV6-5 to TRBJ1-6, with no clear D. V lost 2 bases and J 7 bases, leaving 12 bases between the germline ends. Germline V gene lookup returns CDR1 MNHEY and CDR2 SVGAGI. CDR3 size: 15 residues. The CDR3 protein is CASSYPGEGNSPLHF. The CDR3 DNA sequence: TGTGCCAGCAGTTACCCGGGCGAGGGCAATTCACCCCTCCACTTT.

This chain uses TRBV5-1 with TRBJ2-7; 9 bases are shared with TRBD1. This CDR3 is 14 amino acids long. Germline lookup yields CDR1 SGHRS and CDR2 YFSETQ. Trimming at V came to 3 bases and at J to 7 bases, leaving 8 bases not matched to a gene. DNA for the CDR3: TGCGCCAGCAGCTCAGGGACAGGGTTCTGGGAGCAGTACTTC. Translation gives CASSSGTGFWEQYF.

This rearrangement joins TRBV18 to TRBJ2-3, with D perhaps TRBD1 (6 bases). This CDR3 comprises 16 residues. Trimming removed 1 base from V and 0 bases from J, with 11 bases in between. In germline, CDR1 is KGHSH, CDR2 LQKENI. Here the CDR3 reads CASSPLGRGSTDTQYF. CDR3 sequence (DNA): TGTGCCAGCTCACCACTAGGCAGGGGCAGCACAGATACGCAGTATTTT.

The CDR3 DNA is TGTGCCAGCAGTTACGGCAGGGGGTCTGAAGCTTTCTTT. Translating it yields CASSYGRGSEAFF. This chain joins TRBV6-5 and TRBJ1-1; the match to TRBD1 covers 7 bases. The V gene end was trimmed by 2 bases and the J gene end by 6 bases; junction bases not matched to a gene: 3. The germline gives CDR1 MNHEY, CDR2 SVGAGI. The CDR3 is made up of 13 amino acids.

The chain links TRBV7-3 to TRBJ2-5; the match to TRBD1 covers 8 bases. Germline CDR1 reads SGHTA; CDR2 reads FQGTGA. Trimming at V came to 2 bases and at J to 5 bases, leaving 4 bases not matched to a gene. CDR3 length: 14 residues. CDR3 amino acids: CASSLGTGLETQYF. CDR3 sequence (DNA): TGTGCCAGCAGCTTAGGGACAGGTCTCGAGACCCAGTACTTC.

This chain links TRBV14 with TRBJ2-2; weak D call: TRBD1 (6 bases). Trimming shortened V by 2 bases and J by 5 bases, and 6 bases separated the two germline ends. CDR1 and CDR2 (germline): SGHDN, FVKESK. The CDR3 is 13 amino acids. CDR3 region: CASSQQGTGELFF. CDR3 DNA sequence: TGTGCCAGCAGCCAACAGGGGACCGGGGAGCTGTTTTTT.

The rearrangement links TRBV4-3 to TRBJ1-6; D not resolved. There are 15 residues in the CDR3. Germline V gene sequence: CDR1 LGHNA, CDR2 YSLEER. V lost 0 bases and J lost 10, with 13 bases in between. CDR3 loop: CASSQDETVGSPLHF. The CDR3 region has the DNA TGCGCCAGCAGCCAAGACGAGACGGTGGGCTCACCCCTCCACTTT.

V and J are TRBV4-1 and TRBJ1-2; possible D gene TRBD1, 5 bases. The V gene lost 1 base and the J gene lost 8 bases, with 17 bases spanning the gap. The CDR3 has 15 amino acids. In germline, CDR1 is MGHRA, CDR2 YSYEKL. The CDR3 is CASSQGLSRAQGYTF. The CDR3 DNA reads TGCGCCAGCAGCCAAGGACTTAGCAGGGCACAAGGCTACACCTTC.

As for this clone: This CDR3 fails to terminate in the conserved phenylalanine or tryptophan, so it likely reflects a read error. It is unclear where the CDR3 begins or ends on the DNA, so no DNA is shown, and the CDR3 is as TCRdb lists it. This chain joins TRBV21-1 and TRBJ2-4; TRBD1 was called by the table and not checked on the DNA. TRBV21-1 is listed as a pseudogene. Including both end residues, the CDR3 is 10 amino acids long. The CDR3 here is CASQTLMTFL.

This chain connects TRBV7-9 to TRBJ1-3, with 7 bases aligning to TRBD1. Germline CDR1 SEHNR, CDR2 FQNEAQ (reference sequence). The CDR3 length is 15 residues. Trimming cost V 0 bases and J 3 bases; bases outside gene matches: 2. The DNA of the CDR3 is TGTGCCAGCAGCTTAGCAGGGGGCTTTGGAAACACCATATATTTT. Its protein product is CASSLAGGFGNTIYF.